This is a list of T cell receptor beta chains from one sample in a study of cytomegalovirus exposure and HLA in healthy donors. This table comes from immunoSEQ multiplex PCR, and its TCRdb copy is limited to in-frame clones, with some not included. The data show about 160,000 clones, around 83% seen once. The specimen sequenced was PBMCs. The receptors shown here come from a man between 45 and 60 years old in good health and CMV-seropositive. Each CDR3 is given with its conserved first and last residue. D genes are given only for firm matches. Some rows mark clone size as missing; the rest say once, few, many or name a class of expanded clone.

v_gene: TRBV5-4; abundance: NA; j_gene: TRBJ1-2; d_gene: NA; CDR3aa: CASSLQEGYGYTF; CDR3nt: TGTGCCAGCAGCTTACAGGAGGGCTATGGCTACACCTTC
v_gene: TRBV15; abundance: once; j_gene: TRBJ1-1; d_gene: TRBD1; CDR3aa: CATSTAGTGNTEAFF; CDR3nt: TGTGCCACCAGCACCGCCGGGACAGGGAACACTGAAGCTTTCTTT
v_gene: TRBV27; abundance: NA; j_gene: TRBJ2-2; d_gene: TRBD1; CDR3aa: CASSRGQEVPRELFF; CDR3nt: TGTGCCAGCAGCAGGGGACAGGAGGTTCCCAGGGAGCTGTTTTTT
v_gene: TRBV30; abundance: NA; j_gene: TRBJ1-1; d_gene: TRBD1; CDR3aa: CAWSRDRLAEAFF; CDR3nt: TGTGCCTGGAGTAGGGACAGGTTGGCTGAAGCTTTCTTT
v_gene: TRBV5-4; abundance: NA; j_gene: TRBJ2-3; d_gene: TRBD2; CDR3aa: CASSWKTGLAGAPDTQYF; CDR3nt: TGTGCCAGCAGCTGGAAAACGGGACTAGCGGGAGCCCCAGATACGCAGTATTTT
v_gene: TRBV9; abundance: few; j_gene: TRBJ1-2; d_gene: NA; CDR3aa: CASSVGPGAYGYTF; CDR3nt: TGTGCCAGCAGCGTAGGGCCAGGGGCCTATGGCTACACCTTC
v_gene: TRBV2; abundance: NA; j_gene: TRBJ2-2; d_gene: TRBD2; CDR3aa: CASSALAGGIGELFF; CDR3nt: TGTGCCAGCAGTGCCCTAGCGGGAGGTATCGGGGAGCTGTTTTTT
v_gene: TRBV9; abundance: NA; j_gene: TRBJ1-2; d_gene: NA; CDR3aa: CASSAAGPGDGYTF; CDR3nt: TGTGCCAGCAGCGCCGCCGGTCCAGGGGATGGCTACACCTTC
v_gene: TRBV18; abundance: NA; j_gene: TRBJ2-3; d_gene: NA; CDR3aa: CASSPRGGGTDTQYF; CDR3nt: TGTGCCAGCTCACCAAGGGGGGGAGGCACAGATACGCAGTATTTT
v_gene: TRBV11-3; abundance: NA; j_gene: TRBJ2-7; d_gene: NA; CDR3aa: CASSLSARNYEQYF; CDR3nt: TGTGCCAGCAGCTTATCTGCCAGAAACTACGAGCAGTACTTC
v_gene: TRBV10-3; abundance: NA; j_gene: TRBJ2-1; d_gene: NA; CDR3aa: CAISERGSGNNEQFF; CDR3nt: TGTGCCATCAGTGAGAGGGGAAGTGGAAACAATGAGCAGTTCTTC
v_gene: TRBV28; abundance: NA; j_gene: TRBJ1-3; d_gene: TRBD1; CDR3aa: CASSGPDRAGNTIYF; CDR3nt: TGTGCCAGCAGTGGACCAGACAGGGCTGGAAACACCATATATTTT
v_gene: TRBV19; abundance: NA; j_gene: TRBJ2-5; d_gene: NA; CDR3aa: CASSITLTAQETQYF; CDR3nt: TGTGCCAGTAGTATTACGTTGACAGCACAAGAGACCCAGTACTTC
v_gene: TRBV13; abundance: NA; j_gene: TRBJ2-3; d_gene: TRBD2; CDR3aa: CASSLRTSGSTDTQYF; CDR3nt: TGTGCCAGCAGCTTAAGGACTAGCGGGAGCACAGATACGCAGTATTTT
v_gene: TRBV28; abundance: NA; j_gene: TRBJ2-1; d_gene: NA; CDR3aa: CASSFFRASENYNEQFF; CDR3nt: TGTGCCAGCAGTTTTTTCAGGGCTAGCGAAAATTACAATGAGCAGTTCTTC
v_gene: TRBV28; abundance: NA; j_gene: TRBJ1-5; d_gene: NA; CDR3aa: CASSLIVSNQPQHF; CDR3nt: TGTGCCAGCAGTTTAATAGTGTCTAATCAGCCCCAGCATTTT
v_gene: TRBV5-1; abundance: once; j_gene: TRBJ2-5; d_gene: TRBD1; CDR3aa: CASSIDREETQYF; CDR3nt: TGCGCCAGCAGCATAGACAGGGAGGAGACCCAGTACTTC
v_gene: TRBV19; abundance: NA; j_gene: TRBJ1-5; d_gene: TRBD1; CDR3aa: CASRPDRVNQPQHF; CDR3nt: TGTGCCAGTAGACCGGACAGGGTTAATCAGCCCCAGCATTTT
v_gene: TRBV13; abundance: NA; j_gene: TRBJ2-3; d_gene: TRBD1; CDR3aa: CASSSTGGDTQYF; CDR3nt: TGTGCCAGCAGCTCGACAGGGGGAGATACGCAGTATTTT
v_gene: TRBV29-1; abundance: NA; j_gene: TRBJ2-3; d_gene: NA; CDR3aa: CSVVRGNTDTQYF; CDR3nt: TGCAGCGTTGTAAGGGGTAACACAGATACGCAGTATTTT
v_gene: TRBV7-7; abundance: NA; j_gene: TRBJ2-1; d_gene: TRBD2; CDR3aa: CASSNTPISSGRAVNEQFF; CDR3nt: TGTGCTAGCAGCAACACACCAATATCTAGCGGGAGGGCCGTCAATGAGCAGTTCTTC
v_gene: TRBV29-1; abundance: NA; j_gene: TRBJ1-1; d_gene: TRBD1; CDR3aa: CSVMTGSFSEAFF; CDR3nt: TGCAGCGTTATGACAGGGTCTTTTTCTGAAGCTTTCTTT
v_gene: TRBV11-2; abundance: NA; j_gene: TRBJ1-5; d_gene: NA; CDR3aa: CASSLAGQKNSNQPQHF; CDR3nt: TGTGCCAGCAGCTTAGCAGGACAGAAGAATAGCAATCAGCCCCAGCATTTT
v_gene: TRBV30; abundance: NA; j_gene: TRBJ2-1; d_gene: TRBD2; CDR3aa: CAWTLAGGNEQFF; CDR3nt: TGTGCCTGGACACTAGCGGGGGGCAATGAGCAGTTCTTC
v_gene: TRBV27; abundance: NA; j_gene: TRBJ1-1; d_gene: NA; CDR3aa: CASSIGGGTEAFF; CDR3nt: TGTGCCAGCAGTATCGGGGGGGGCACTGAAGCTTTCTTT
v_gene: TRBV5-1; abundance: NA; j_gene: TRBJ2-5; d_gene: NA; CDR3aa: CASSLRRSQETQYF; CDR3nt: TGCGCCAGCAGCTTACGACGGAGCCAAGAGACCCAGTACTTC
v_gene: TRBV9; abundance: NA; j_gene: TRBJ1-2; d_gene: NA; CDR3aa: CASLPGIQGPGYGYTF; CDR3nt: TGTGCCAGCTTGCCGGGTATTCAGGGGCCCGGCTATGGCTACACCTTC
v_gene: TRBV7-8; abundance: NA; j_gene: TRBJ2-1; d_gene: TRBD1; CDR3aa: CASSLQTGNNEQFF; CDR3nt: TGTGCCAGCAGCTTACAGACAGGGAACAATGAGCAGTTCTTC
v_gene: TRBV6-4; abundance: NA; j_gene: TRBJ2-3; d_gene: NA; CDR3aa: CASSPYTDTQYF; CDR3nt: TGTGCCAGCAGTCCTTACACAGATACGCAGTATTTT
v_gene: TRBV5-4; abundance: few; j_gene: TRBJ2-7; d_gene: NA; CDR3aa: CASSSRRGYEQYF; CDR3nt: TGTGCCAGCAGCTCTCGGAGGGGCTACGAGCAGTACTTC
v_gene: TRBV28; abundance: NA; j_gene: TRBJ1-2; d_gene: NA; CDR3aa: CASSLGRVIVGYTF; CDR3nt: TGTGCCAGCAGTTTAGGCAGGGTAATCGTGGGCTACACCTTC
v_gene: TRBV6-9; abundance: few; j_gene: TRBJ1-2; d_gene: NA; CDR3aa: CASSYGLSKYGYTF; CDR3nt: TGTGCCAGCAGTTATGGCCTTTCAAAATATGGCTACACCTTC
v_gene: TRBV5-1; abundance: once; j_gene: TRBJ2-2; d_gene: NA; CDR3aa: CASSGGDSATGELFF; CDR3nt: TGCGCCAGCAGCGGAGGGGACTCAGCCACCGGGGAGCTGTTTTTT
v_gene: TRBV19; abundance: NA; j_gene: TRBJ1-6; d_gene: TRBD1; CDR3aa: CASRIFRDRGSPLHF; CDR3nt: TGTGCCAGTAGAATTTTCCGGGACAGGGGATCACCCCTCCACTTT
v_gene: TRBV7-6; abundance: NA; j_gene: TRBJ2-2; d_gene: NA; CDR3aa: CASQKTGSNTGELFF; CDR3nt: TGTGCCAGCCAAAAAACAGGGTCGAACACCGGGGAGCTGTTTTTT
v_gene: TRBV2; abundance: NA; j_gene: TRBJ2-7; d_gene: TRBD1; CDR3aa: CASTLLRAGGSYEQYF; CDR3nt: TGTGCCAGCACCCTATTAAGGGCAGGGGGATCGTACGAGCAGTACTTC
v_gene: TRBV5-5; abundance: NA; j_gene: TRBJ2-1; d_gene: NA; CDR3aa: CASSLTGSNEQFF; CDR3nt: TGTGCCAGCAGCTTGACGGGAAGCAATGAGCAGTTCTTC